The TCR beta chain described here comes from a study of T-cell reconstitution after alpha-beta-depleted transplantation in children. This clonotype was found a few times. Antigen specificity is unknown. This CDR3 has 16 amino acids. V lost 6 bases and J lost 3; bases outside the gene matches: 13. CDR1 is DFQATT and CDR2 is SNEGSKA in the germline V gene (reference sequence). General study points: T-cell counts and diversity at one year post-transplant came mainly from newly produced T cells. It was reported that alpha-beta T cells came from several hundred expanded graft clones (about two months after transplant). Recipient T cells and thymic progenitors that survived were the source of the high TCRbeta diversity seen at day 60 in some patients.

The TCRbeta library was prepared with unique molecular identifiers. TCRdb recomputed calls from the PCR reads with MiXCR, one row per CDR3 protein. This sample has approximately 980,000 distinct CDR3 sequences, with under 30% found just once. This chain joins TRBV20-1 and TRBJ2-3; 9 bases are shared with TRBD2. Sequencing was performed on PBMCs, mostly from graft donor cells, taken 360 days after TCRalphabeta/CD19-depleted stem cell transplant. This TCR derives from a boy under three years old who had a stem cell transplant for SCID, so the T cells may come from the graft donor. CDR3 sequence reads: CSASLARGGLTDTQYF. The DNA for the CDR3 is TGCAGTGCCAGTCTTGCGCGGGGGGGCTTAACAGATACGCAGTATTTT.